Below, 27 T cell receptor beta chains from the same sample are listed, as sequenced in a study of cytomegalovirus exposure and HLA in healthy donors. The method was immunoSEQ multiplex PCR; TCRdb's version includes in-frame clones alone and lacks a portion of them. The sample lists approximately 120,000 clones; 70% to 90% were seen once. Source material: PBMCs. Receptors were obtained from a woman aged 18-29 years in good health and CMV-seronegative.

The chain combines TRBV6-1 with TRBJ2-5, with 9 nucleotides matching TRBD1. CDR3 length: 13 amino acids. CDR1 is MNHNS and CDR2 is SASEGT in the germline V gene. V trimming: 6 bases; J trimming: 5 bases; junction bases outside the gene matches: 4. In nucleotides, the CDR3 is TGTGCCAGCAGCCGGGACAGGGACGAGACCCAGTACTTC. It is translated as CASSRDRDETQYF.

The chain uses TRBV6-5 and TRBJ1-2, with 10 bases aligning to TRBD1. Germline CDR1 is MNHEY and CDR2 is SVGAGI. V dropped 6 bases and J dropped 5; count of bases not matched to a gene: 9. This CDR3 spans 15 amino acids. The CDR3 DNA follows: TGTGCCAGCAGCCGTCAGGACAGGGGGATTTATGGCTACACCTTC. Its protein product is CASSRQDRGIYGYTF.

The rearrangement uses TRBV4-2 and TRBJ2-1; possible D gene TRBD1, 5 bases. From germline, CDR1 is LGHNA and CDR2 YNFKEQ. CDR3 size: 16 residues. V was clipped by 1 base and J by 0 bases, with 10 bases between them. CDR3 sequence: CASSQGQTSSYNEQFF. The CDR3 bases are TGTGCCAGCAGCCAAGGACAGACAAGCTCCTACAATGAGCAGTTCTTC.

This clone is a singleton in its sample. The chain employs TRBV11-2 and TRBJ2-7; 7 positions match TRBD1. The CDR3 covers 15 residues. Germline V gene lookup returns CDR1 SGHAT and CDR2 FQNNGV. V was pared by 1 base and J by 3 bases, with 6 bases of the junction left unmatched. The CDR3, as DNA: TGTGCCAGCAGCTTAGGACAGGGTATCCTCTACGAGCAGTACTTC. It encodes CASSLGQGILYEQYF.

The count of this clone is one. This chain joins TRBV27 and TRBJ2-7, with 7 bases that match TRBD2. This CDR3 spans 14 amino acids. Germline V CDR1 and CDR2: MNHEY, SMNVEV (reference sequence). V was pared by 8 bases and J by 4 bases, with 11 bases of the junction left unmatched. CDR3 sequence reads: CASYRAGREYEQYF. CDR3 DNA: TGTGCCAGCTACCGAGCGGGACGCGAGTACGAGCAGTACTTC.

This chain joins TRBV29-1 and TRBJ2-6; 12 positions match TRBD1. After removal of 6 bases from V and 5 bases from J, the junction contained 11 bases not matched to a gene. The CDR3 loop spans 17 amino acids. The germline CDR1 and CDR2 sequences are SQVTM and ANQGSEA. This CDR3 reads CSVGGDRGLARANVLTF. CDR3 DNA sequence: TGCAGCGTAGGGGGGGACAGGGGGCTCGCGAGGGCCAACGTCCTGACTTTC.

The chain couples TRBV10-3 to TRBJ2-5; a weak D match, TRBD1 (6 bases). The CDR3 runs to 13 residues. CDR1 and CDR2 (germline): ENHRY, SYGVKD. V was cut by 6 bases and J by 5 bases, with 13 bases left in between. The CDR3 DNA is TGTGCCATCAGAGCCAGGGGCCGGGAGACCCAGTACTTC. Residues: CAIRARGRETQYF.

The DNA for the CDR3 is TGTGCCACCAGCAGAGACCGGGTATCGGGTCAGCCCCAGCATTTT. This codes for CATSRDRVSGQPQHF. The rearrangement joins TRBV15 to TRBJ1-5; D gene ambiguous. The CDR3 loop spans 15 amino acids. Germline loops: CDR1 LNHNV, CDR2 YYDKDF (reference sequence). Trimming left V 0 bases short and J 6 bases short, with 12 bases between.

In DNA, the CDR3 is TGTGCCAGTAGTATAAGGGGCGGAAATTCACCCCTCCACTTT. This encodes CASSIRGGNSPLHF. The chain carries TRBV19 and TRBJ1-6, with D perhaps matching TRBD1 (5 bases). From germline, CDR1 is LNHDA and CDR2 SQIVND (reference sequence). Deletions cut 2 bases from V and 7 bases from J, with 9 bases between. The CDR3 has 14 amino acids. Variable domain in full (rest from reference TRBV19 and TRBJ1-6): DGGITQSPKYLFRKEGQNVTLSCEQNLNHDAMYWYRQDPGQGLRLIYYSQIVNDFQKGDIAEGYSVSREKKESFPLTVTSAQKNPTAFYLCASSIRGGNSPLHFGNGTRLTVT.

Details on this clone: Other nucleotide sequences in the sample specify the same CDR3. The chain couples TRBV5-1 to TRBJ2-2, with 9 bases that match TRBD2. The V segment lost 1 base and the J segment 5 bases; nucleotides outside the gene matches: 3. The germline V gene has CDR1 SGHRS and CDR2 YFSETQ. The length of the CDR3 is 15 residues. CDR3 amino acids: CASSLSSGGTGELFF. For the CDR3, the DNA is TGCGCCAGCAGCTTGAGTAGCGGGGGAACCGGGGAGCTGTTTTTT.

The rearrangement joins TRBV6-5 to TRBJ1-5; possibly TRBD1 for D (6 bases). The CDR3 is 15 amino acids. V lost 8 bases, J lost 5 bases, and 19 bases lay in between. CDR1 MNHEY and CDR2 SVGAGI come from the germline V gene. CDR3 nucleotide sequence: TGTGCCAGCGGAGCAACAGGGAATCGGGATCAGCCCCAGCATTTT. It is translated as CASGATGNRDQPQHF.

The chain recombines TRBV2 with TRBJ1-5; no clear D gene. Germline lookup yields CDR1 SNHLY and CDR2 FYNNEI. This CDR3 is built from 15 residues. V shed 4 bases and J shed 0 bases, with 10 bases lying between them. The CDR3 sequence is CASSGPGNSNQPQHF. CDR3 bases: TGTGCCAGCAGTGGACCAGGAAATAGCAATCAGCCCCAGCATTTT. The full variable domain, rest sourced from reference TRBV2 and TRBJ1-5, is EPEVTQTPSHQVTQMGQEVILRCVPISNHLYFYWYRQILGQKVEFLVSFYNNEISEKSEIFDDQFSVERPDGSNFTLKIRSTKLEDSAMYFCASSGPGNSNQPQHFGDGTRLSIL.

The chain joins TRBV6-6 to TRBJ1-1; a weak D match, TRBD1 (5 bases). Germline-derived CDR1 and CDR2 are MNHNY and SVGAGI (reference sequence). Trimming left V 6 bases short and J 1 base short, with 12 bases between. The CDR3 is made up of 14 amino acids. CDR3 amino acids: CASSLSGGNTEAFF. The CDR3 DNA sequence: TGTGCCAGCAGCCTCTCCGGGGGGAACACTGAAGCTTTCTTT.

The rearrangement joins TRBV19 to TRBJ1-6; no clear D gene. The length of the CDR3 is 14 residues. The V gene's germline CDR1 is LNHDA and CDR2 SQIVND (reference sequence). The ends were cut back, 2 bases at V and 4 bases at J, with 6 bases in the middle. The CDR3 DNA follows: TGTGCCAGTAGTATACGGGAATATAATTCACCCCTCCACTTT. Translating gives CASSIREYNSPLHF.

This clone was recorded once. The chain joins TRBV29-1 to TRBJ2-3; D is unclear. This CDR3 is built from 11 residues. Germline V CDR1 and CDR2: SQVTM, ANQGSEA. V lost 3 bases and J lost 3, with 4 bases in between. The CDR3 DNA is TGCAGCGTTGAGCTAACAGATACGCAGTATTTT. Its translation is CSVELTDTQYF.

The V call is TRBV7-6, the J call TRBJ2-2, with D possibly TRBD2 on 6 matching bases. This CDR3 contains 14 residues. The V gene's germline CDR1 is SGHVS and CDR2 FNYEAQ. V lost 1 base, J lost 5 bases, and 8 bases lay in between. As DNA, the CDR3 is TGTGCCAGCAGCTTAGAGGGGAGGACCGGGGAGCTGTTTTTT. Protein sequence: CASSLEGRTGELFF.

The chain carries TRBV7-9 and TRBJ2-2; 8 bases line up with TRBD1. The CDR3 loop spans 14 amino acids. CDR1 is SEHNR, CDR2 FQNEAQ, per germline (reference sequence). V lost 5 bases and J lost 6; bases outside the gene matches: 5. CDR3 sequence: CASSPRTGPGELFF. The CDR3 region has the DNA TGTGCCAGCAGCCCCCGGACAGGGCCCGGGGAGCTGTTTTTT.

The chain couples TRBV4-3 to TRBJ1-4, with a possible D match to TRBD1 (5 bases). The CDR3 consists of 17 residues. Germline V gene sequence: CDR1 LGHNA, CDR2 YSLEER. The ends were cut back, 1 base at V and 7 bases at J, with 19 bases in the middle. The CDR3 bases are TGCGCCAGCAGCCAAGCGGGCTTGGGCAGGGTCGGTGAAAAACTGTTTTTT. This encodes CASSQAGLGRVGEKLFF.

This clone was seen only once. V and J are TRBV5-1 and TRBJ2-3, with 9 bases that match TRBD2. V lost 3 bases, J lost 1 base, and 3 bases stayed unmatched. Looked up from germline, CDR1 is SGHRS and CDR2 is YFSETQ. The CDR3 is 15 amino acids. The CDR3 DNA reads as TGCGCCAGCAGCTGGCGGGGGGGCGGCACAGATACGCAGTATTTT. Amino acid sequence: CASSWRGGGTDTQYF.

This chain uses TRBV28 with TRBJ2-2, with 9 bases that match TRBD2. The CDR3 is made up of 13 amino acids. V was clipped by 5 bases and J by 6 bases; unmatched bases: 1. The germline V gene has CDR1 MDHEN and CDR2 SYDVKM. The CDR3 loop reads CASSIAGAGELFF. CDR3 nucleotides: TGTGCCAGCAGTATAGCGGGGGCCGGGGAGCTGTTTTTT.

This chain connects TRBV15 to TRBJ1-1; the D is unclear. This CDR3 spans 12 amino acids. V lost 0 bases and J 6 bases, leaving 5 bases between the germline ends. Germline V gene sequence: CDR1 LNHNV, CDR2 YYDKDF (reference sequence). The CDR3 coding sequence is TGTGCCACCAGCAGAGATGTCGCTGAAGCTTTCTTT. Translation gives CATSRDVAEAFF.

V is TRBV19 and J is TRBJ1-5, with TRBD1 identical over 10 bases. The CDR3 is 15 residues long. With 9 bases clipped from V and 4 bases from J, the junction kept 9 bases outside the gene matches. Germline V gene lookup returns CDR1 LNHDA and CDR2 SQIVND (reference sequence). CDR3 in amino acids: CASTRTGGFNQPQHF. The CDR3 DNA is TGTGCCAGCACTCGGACAGGGGGTTTTAATCAGCCCCAGCATTTT.

V usage is TRBV27 and J usage is TRBJ2-1, with 9 bases matching TRBD2. J lost 9 bases, V lost 2 bases, and 2 bases had no gene match. Germline lookup yields CDR1 MNHEY and CDR2 SMNVEV (reference sequence). The CDR3 loop spans 13 amino acids. For the CDR3, the DNA is TGTGCCAGCAGTTTACTAGCGGGAATTGAGCAGTTCTTC. Amino acid sequence: CASSLLAGIEQFF.

This rearrangement joins TRBV5-1 to TRBJ2-7; TRBD2 aligns across 7 bases. Looked up from germline, CDR1 is SGHRS and CDR2 is YFSETQ. CDR3 size: 15 residues. J lost 1 base, V lost 1 base, and 5 bases had no gene match. As DNA, the CDR3 is TGCGCCAGCAGCTTGAGCGGGGCAACTTCCTACGAGCAGTACTTC. Translated, it gives CASSLSGATSYEQYF.

This clone was picked up one time. J is TRBJ2-7 and V is TRBV19; TRBD1 agrees at 7 bases. Germline V CDR1 and CDR2: LNHDA, SQIVND (reference sequence). CDR3 length: 15 residues. The ends lost 4 bases at V and 2 bases at J; junction bases unmatched: 8. Here the CDR3 DNA reads TGTGCCAGTAGTACCGCACAGGGGACCCCCTACGAGCAGTACTTC. Translation gives CASSTAQGTPYEQYF.

This chain joins TRBV4-3 and TRBJ1-2; 7 bases are a match to TRBD1. The CDR3 consists of 15 residues. Germline V gene data show CDR1 as LGHNA and CDR2 as YSLEER. V lost 0 bases and J lost 4; bases outside the gene matches: 5. Here the CDR3 reads CASSQEARGLYGYTF. The CDR3 nucleotides are TGCGCCAGCAGCCAAGAAGCTAGGGGGCTCTATGGCTACACCTTC.

This clone came up once. The rearrangement uses TRBV28 and TRBJ2-7, with a weak D call TRBD1 (6 bases). Germline CDR1 MDHEN, CDR2 SYDVKM. The CDR3 consists of 16 residues. V was cut by 2 bases and J by 4 bases, with 18 bases left in between. The CDR3 is CASSLGGTSWGYEQYF. DNA of the CDR3: TGTGCCAGCAGTTTAGGGGGCACCTCATGGGGATACGAGCAGTACTTC.